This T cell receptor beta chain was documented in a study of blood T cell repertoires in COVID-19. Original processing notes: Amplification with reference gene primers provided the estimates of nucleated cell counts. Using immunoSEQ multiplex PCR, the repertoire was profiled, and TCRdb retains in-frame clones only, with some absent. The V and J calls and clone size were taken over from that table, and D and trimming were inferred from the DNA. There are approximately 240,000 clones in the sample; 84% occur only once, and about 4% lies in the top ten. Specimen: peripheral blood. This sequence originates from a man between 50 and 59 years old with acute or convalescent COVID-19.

The CDR3: CASSVASTNYEQYF. The CDR3 nucleotides read TGTGCCAGCAGCGTAGCAAGCACTAACTACGAGCAGTACTTC. The chain links TRBV9 to TRBJ2-7; no clear D. CDR3 size: 14 residues. The germline gives CDR1 SGDLS, CDR2 YYNGEE. Trimming shortened V by 0 bases and J by 3 bases, and 10 bases separated the two germline ends.